The clone carrying this TCR beta chain has more than one count but fewer than ten. Its antigen remains unidentified. What was sequenced were expressed TCRB transcripts, since all of the isolated RNA had been reverse transcribed. Some clones are missing from TCRdb's copy, which holds only in-frame ones; the method was immunoSEQ multiplex PCR. The repertoire holds about 44,000 clones, roughly 70% seen once, with approximately 2.3% in the top ten. These data come from a study of beta chain features in type 1 diabetes. Study-level points and caveats: The similarity of naive, central memory and Treg TCRB repertoires appeared greater among patients than among healthy donors. There was no resolution here of whether HLA type influences TCRB rearrangement. Among patients with Type 1 diabetes, TCRB CDR3s were moderately but significantly shorter in every one of the four CD4+ subsets.

Germline values: CDR1 SNHLY, CDR2 FYNNEI. Trimming took 7 bases from V and 6 from J, leaving 16 bases between them. The length of the CDR3 is 14 residues. The clonotype comes from a woman aged 18-29 years with type 1 diabetes. The chain links TRBV2 to TRBJ2-4, with a tentative D call TRBD1 (5 bases). The sample consisted of Tregs from blood. The CDR3 here is CASKGQGGANIQYF. In DNA form, the CDR3 reads TGTGCCAGCAAGGGGCAGGGTGGGGCAAACATTCAGTACTTC.